A single sample gave rise to the 26 T cell receptor beta chains below, sequenced in a study of T cells after yellow fever vaccination. MiXCR, run by TCRdb on the 5' RACE reads, gives a single entry per CDR3 protein. This table has hundreds of thousands of distinct CDR3 sequences, roughly 12% appearing once. This material consisted of PBMCs, taken on the day of the yellow fever booster vaccination. The receptors shown here come from a man between 25 and 39 years old who received the YFV17D yellow fever vaccine.

The genes are TRBV10-3 and TRBJ2-3; 8 nucleotides line up with TRBD2. Looked up from germline, CDR1 is ENHRY and CDR2 is SYGVKD. This CDR3 spans 15 amino acids. V dropped 4 bases and J dropped 5; count of bases not matched to a gene: 8. CDR3 in amino acids: CAISAREGHRDTQYF. In DNA, the CDR3 is TGTGCCATCAGTGCACGGGAGGGCCATAGAGATACGCAGTATTTT.

The chain carries TRBV29-1 and TRBJ2-7; TRBD2 matches at 7 bases. Trimming at V came to 5 bases and at J to 4 bases, leaving 11 bases not matched to a gene. Germline values: CDR1 SQVTM, CDR2 ANQGSEA. The CDR3 runs 14 residues. In DNA, the CDR3 is TGCAGCGTTAGACCGGGACTAAGTGTGTACGAGCAGTACTTC. This encodes CSVRPGLSVYEQYF.

This rearrangement joins TRBV5-1 to TRBJ2-7, with a weak D call TRBD1 (6 bases). Germline V gene lookup returns CDR1 SGHRS and CDR2 YFSETQ. Trimming left V 4 bases short and J 2 bases short, with 16 bases between. CDR3 length equals 15 residues. CDR3 sequence reads: CASSRTGKGAYEQYF. The CDR3 bases are TGCGCCAGCAGCCGGACGGGCAAGGGGGCCTACGAGCAGTACTTC. The full variable domain, with the rest looked up from reference TRBV5-1 and TRBJ2-7, is KAGVTQTPRYLIKTRGQQVTLSCSPISGHRSVSWYQQTPGQGLQFLFEYFSETQRNKGNFPGRFSGRQFSNSRSEMNVSTLELGDSALYLCASSRTGKGAYEQYFGPGTRLTVT.

This clonotype was counted a few times. The chain employs TRBV24-1 and TRBJ2-7, with D possibly being TRBD1 (5 bases). V lost 4 bases, J lost 8 bases, and 17 bases lay in between. Germline assignment: CDR1 KGHDR and CDR2 SFDVKD. This CDR3 is 14 amino acids long. This CDR3 is CATSDRAPTHKQYF. The DNA of the CDR3 is TGTGCCACCAGTGACAGGGCTCCAACTCACAAGCAGTACTTC.

This clonotype has more than one count but fewer than ten. The V call is TRBV29-1, the J call TRBJ2-5, with D tentatively TRBD1 (6 bases). The germline CDR1 and CDR2 sequences are SQVTM and ANQGSEA. The CDR3 has 11 amino acids. V lost 6 bases and J 5 bases, leaving 10 bases between the germline ends. The chain's CDR3 is CSVDQGETQYF. The CDR3 nucleotides are TGCAGCGTCGACCAGGGGGAGACCCAGTACTTC.

This clonotype was seen more than once but under ten times. The rearrangement joins TRBV18 to TRBJ1-2; D unresolved. The V end was cut by 5 bases, the J end by 0 bases, with 19 bases between. This CDR3 has 17 amino acids. The germline CDR1 and CDR2 sequences are KGHSH and LQKENI. This CDR3 reads CASSVPRRQEANYGYTF. The CDR3 bases are TGTGCCAGCTCAGTCCCAAGACGTCAGGAAGCTAACTATGGCTACACCTTC.

The J gene is TRBJ2-3, the V gene TRBV12-3 or TRBV12-4; D call uncertain. Between the trimmed V and J ends, which lost 6 bases and 7 bases, there was a span of 8 bases. This CDR3 comprises 11 residues. CDR3 residues: CASRSGYTQYF. CDR3 nucleotides: TGTGCCAGCAGGAGTGGTTATACGCAGTATTTT.

The chain's CDR3 is CASSQEVGFEQFF. The CDR3 DNA sequence: TGCGCCAGCAGCCAAGAAGTAGGCTTTGAGCAGTTCTTC. The chain couples TRBV4-3 to TRBJ2-1; D is unclear. The CDR3 is made up of 13 amino acids. Trimming took 0 bases from V and 9 from J, leaving 9 bases between them. Germline V CDR1 and CDR2: LGHNA, YSLEER.

This clonotype was found a few times. This sequence joins TRBV27 and TRBJ2-5; a possible D gene is TRBD2 (5 bases). Germline V lookup: CDR1 MNHEY, CDR2 SMNVEV (reference sequence). V was shortened by 6 bases and J by 7 bases, with 18 bases between the two germline ends. CDR3 length: 14 amino acids. The CDR3: CASSSRGLGRTQYF. CDR3 in DNA: TGTGCCAGCAGCAGTCGGGGATTGGGTCGGACCCAGTACTTC.

This clonotype has at least ten counts. The chain employs TRBV20-1 and TRBJ2-7, with 7 bases fitting TRBD1. Germline loops: CDR1 DFQATT, CDR2 SNEGSKA (reference sequence). The CDR3 spans 13 residues. V shed 1 base and J 4 bases; nucleotides not matched to a gene: 4. The CDR3 nucleotides read TGCAGTGCTAGAGGACAGGGTGGGTACGAGCAGTACTTC. It codes for CSARGQGGYEQYF.

This clonotype was detected ten times or more. The V call is TRBV10-2, the J call TRBJ2-5, with 9 bases lining up with TRBD1. J lost 1 base, V lost 6 bases, and 9 bases had no gene match. The CDR3 runs to 16 residues. From germline, CDR1 is WSHSY and CDR2 SAAADI. CDR3 residues: CASRNRGLDLQETQYF. CDR3 bases: TGCGCCAGCAGAAACAGGGGGCTTGACCTCCAAGAGACCCAGTACTTC.

This clonotype was counted many times. This chain connects TRBV7-9 to TRBJ2-3; D might be TRBD1 (6 bases). CDR1 SEHNR and CDR2 FQNEAQ come from the germline V gene (reference sequence). The CDR3 is made up of 15 amino acids. The germline V and J ends were trimmed by 6 bases and 2 bases, with 15 bases remaining between them. CDR3 DNA sequence: TGTGCCAGCAGAGGCCACAGGGAACTCACAGATACGCAGTATTTT. Translation: CASRGHRELTDTQYF.

This clonotype was seen a handful of times. This sequence joins TRBV12-3 or TRBV12-4 and TRBJ1-2, with 8 bases identical to TRBD1. The CDR3 totals 13 residues. The V segment lost 5 bases and the J segment 8 bases; nucleotides outside the gene matches: 7. CDR3 nucleotide sequence: TGTGCCAGCAGTGGGGACAGGCTGGACGGCTACACCTTC. Its translation is CASSGDRLDGYTF.

The sample holds a few counts of this clonotype. CDR3 sequence reads: CSVTASGSAGADTQYF. The CDR3 DNA reads as TGCAGCGTGACGGCTAGCGGGAGTGCGGGGGCAGATACGCAGTATTTT. This sequence joins TRBV29-1 and TRBJ2-3, with TRBD2 matching over 10 bases. Germline lookup yields CDR1 SQVTM and CDR2 ANQGSEA. This CDR3 has 16 residues. V lost 6 bases and J lost 4; bases outside the gene matches: 13.

The CDR3 loop is CASTLWRSGDYGYTF. Here the CDR3 DNA reads TGTGCCAGCACCTTATGGAGGTCGGGGGACTATGGCTACACCTTC. The gene calls are TRBV12-3 or TRBV12-4 and TRBJ1-2; D is possibly TRBD1 (5 bases). The ends were cut back, 7 bases at V and 3 bases at J, with 18 bases in the middle. CDR3 length: 15 amino acids.

V is TRBV7-2 and J is TRBJ2-1; D ambiguous. Trimming shortened V by 0 bases and J by 9 bases, and 15 bases separated the two germline ends. Germline CDR1 is SGHTA and CDR2 is FQGNSA. CDR3 length: 15 residues. The chain's CDR3 is CASSLAPYGGGEQFF. The CDR3, as DNA: TGTGCCAGCAGCTTAGCCCCCTATGGTGGCGGTGAGCAGTTCTTC.

The chain recombines TRBV5-1 with TRBJ1-1, with D possibly matching TRBD1 (6 bases). Germline loops: CDR1 SGHRS, CDR2 YFSETQ. This CDR3 is 12 amino acids long. V was shortened by 4 bases and J by 7 bases, with 11 bases between the two germline ends. The CDR3 coding sequence is TGCGCCAGCAGCCTACAGGGCTTTGAAGCTTTCTTT. It encodes CASSLQGFEAFF.

The chain has TRBV9 and TRBJ2-7, with 9 bases that match TRBD2. Trimming at V came to 4 bases and at J to 4 bases, leaving 3 bases not matched to a gene. Per the germline V gene, CDR1 is SGDLS and CDR2 is YYNGEE. The CDR3 covers 13 residues. The CDR3 DNA sequence: TGTGCCAGCAGCCACGCGGGGGGGTACGAGCAGTACTTC. Translation gives CASSHAGGYEQYF.

This clonotype occurred a few times. The gene calls are TRBV11-2 and TRBJ1-1; a weak D match, TRBD1 (6 bases). The CDR3 loop spans 13 amino acids. The germline V and J ends were trimmed by 2 bases and 11 bases, with 15 bases remaining between them. The germline V gene has CDR1 SGHAT and CDR2 FQNNGV. CDR3 in DNA: TGTGCCAGCAGCTTACTCCCAGGGGTGGAGGCTTTCTTT. The encoded protein is CASSLLPGVEAFF.

This clonotype was recorded many times. The DNA for the CDR3 is TGCGCCAGCAGCCACACCGGGACAGGGGCCTACGAGCAGTACTTC. Its protein product is CASSHTGTGAYEQYF. The V and J genes are TRBV4-3 and TRBJ2-7; the match to TRBD1 covers 10 bases. The CDR3 extends over 15 amino acids. From germline, CDR1 is LGHNA and CDR2 YSLEER. V trimming: 3 bases; J trimming: 2 bases; junction bases outside the gene matches: 4.

This clonotype was picked up a small number of times. The gene calls are TRBV11-2 and TRBJ2-5; 8 bases agree with TRBD1. CDR1 and CDR2 from the germline V gene are SGHAT and FQNNGV. Trimming removed 1 base from V and 4 bases from J; junction bases left unmatched: 17. There are 19 residues in the CDR3. The CDR3 protein is CASSLGGARGRSWGETQYF. In DNA form, the CDR3 reads TGTGCCAGCAGCTTAGGAGGGGCCAGGGGGCGCTCATGGGGAGAGACCCAGTACTTC.

This clonotype was seen more than once but under ten times. CDR3 region: CASSLTSGVGNTIYF. The DNA of the CDR3 is TGTGCCAGCAGCCTCACAAGCGGGGTTGGAAACACCATATATTTT. V usage is TRBV5-6 and J usage is TRBJ1-3, with no clear D. Germline V gene data show CDR1 as SGHDT and CDR2 as YYEEEE. CDR3 length: 15 amino acids. The V end lost 4 bases, the J end lost 3 bases, and 14 bases lay between the germline ends.

CDR3 DNA sequence: TGTGCCAGCAGCTTGGTTCAGAATGAGCAGTTCTTC. This codes for CASSLVQNEQFF. This chain joins TRBV5-6 and TRBJ2-1; D remains unclear. The CDR3 is made up of 12 amino acids. Trimming removed 0 bases from V and 7 bases from J, with 5 bases in between. The V gene's germline CDR1 is SGHDT and CDR2 YYEEEE.

This clonotype came up many times. The gene calls are TRBV11-2 and TRBJ2-2; 8 bases fit TRBD2. CDR3 length equals 17 residues. The germline CDR1 and CDR2 sequences are SGHAT and FQNNGV. V gave up 5 bases and J gave up 5 bases; unmatched junction bases: 13. The CDR3 sequence: CASSPRILERGTGELFF. CDR3 nucleotide sequence: TGTGCCAGCAGCCCGCGAATTCTGGAGCGGGGGACCGGGGAGCTGTTTTTT. The full variable domain, in which reference TRBV11-2 and TRBJ2-2 provide the parts outside the CDR3, is EAGVAQSPRYKIIEKRQSVAFWCNPISGHATLYWYQQILGQGPKLLIQFQNNGVVDDSQLPKDRFSAERLKGVDSTLKIQPAKLEDSAVYLCASSPRILERGTGELFFGEGSRLTVL.

This clonotype was found many times. This chain links TRBV5-1 with TRBJ1-5; D gene unclear. Germline V CDR1 and CDR2: SGHRS, YFSETQ. This CDR3 is 13 amino acids long. V lost 0 bases and J 4 bases, leaving 5 bases between the germline ends. The CDR3 nucleotides read TGCGCCAGCAGCTTGGATGTGAATCAGCCCCAGCATTTT. This gives the protein CASSLDVNQPQHF.

This clonotype appeared a few times. The rearrangement joins TRBV20-1 to TRBJ2-1; 12 positions agree with TRBD2. Looked up from germline, CDR1 is DFQATT and CDR2 is SNEGSKA (reference sequence). There are 14 residues in the CDR3. After removal of 3 bases from V and 9 bases from J, the junction contained 6 bases not matched to a gene. The CDR3 sequence is CSARRLAGVAEQFF. The CDR3 coding sequence is TGCAGTGCTAGGAGACTAGCGGGAGTGGCTGAGCAGTTCTTC.